This TCR beta chain was captured in a study of technical replicates of blood from a handful of donors (dated by TCRdb to the late 2010s). In the case of this clone: The antigen it binds to is not known. Base qualities are not at hand, and no much larger clone is one base apart.

The CDR3 has 13 amino acids, counting the end cysteine and phenylalanine. CDR3 DNA only is kept here, 39 bases in frame from base 1. Trimming at the junction amounts to 4 bases on V and 4 bases on J, and the germline ends lie 11 bases apart. In the germline V gene (reference sequence), CDR1 corresponds to SGHNT and CDR2 to YYREEE. The protocol used for the library was the immunoSEQ multiplex PCR assay. In its TCRdb copy, this immuneACCESS table keeps in-frame sequences only and misses some clones. Where compared with another copy, unresolved V genes explain less than half of these, and the others have no known cause. Present in this sample are about 83,000 clones, about 90% of which were seen just once. In total, the top ten clones hold 0.27% of the sample.

This receptor was identified in a human donor in good health. The sequencing sample was made of T cells isolated from PBMCs. This sequence uses TRBV5-4 and TRBJ1-2, with no D gene named confidently. The CDR3 region has the sequence CASSPRISYGYTF. The nucleotide sequence is given as TGTGCCAGCAGCCCGAGGATTTCCTATGGCTACACCTTC.